These 9 T cell receptor beta chains share one sample of origin, sequenced in a study of technical replicates of blood from four donors. Profiling relied on immunoSEQ multiplex PCR, and the TCRdb table lists in-frame clones only, not all of them. The data show 55,000 to 70,000 clones, roughly 86% seen once. Specimen: PBMCs. These receptors originate from a human donor in good health. Some clones in this sample may be carry-over from other donors' samples.

The chain is built from TRBV27 and TRBJ2-7, with TRBD2 matching over 10 bases. CDR3 size: 14 residues. CDR1 and CDR2 (germline): MNHEY, SMNVEV (reference sequence). J was trimmed by 4 bases and V by 6 bases; bases with no gene match: 6. Here the CDR3 DNA reads TGTGCCAGCAGATTTTCGGGACTAGCGTACGAGCAGTACTTC. This encodes CASRFSGLAYEQYF.

V is TRBV28 and J is TRBJ2-4; a possible D gene is TRBD2 (5 bases). The CDR3 length is 16 residues. Per germline, CDR1 MDHEN and CDR2 SYDVKM. Trimming took off 10 bases at V and 1 base at J, with 20 bases between the two ends. CDR3 sequence reads: CATNGRGPGAKNIQYF. CDR3 bases: TGTGCCACTAACGGTAGAGGGCCGGGTGCCAAAAACATTCAGTACTTC.

The V gene is TRBV4-1, the J gene TRBJ2-7, with 12 nucleotides matching TRBD2. Germline lookup yields CDR1 MGHRA and CDR2 YSYEKL. The CDR3 has 17 residues. With 4 bases clipped from V and 0 bases from J, the junction kept 7 bases outside the gene matches. In DNA form, the CDR3 reads TGCGCCAGCAGCCCAAGCACTAGCGGGGGGAGCTCCTACGAGCAGTACTTC. This codes for CASSPSTSGGSSYEQYF.

The genes are TRBV7-2 and TRBJ2-7; D might be TRBD2 (5 bases). Trimming left V 5 bases short and J 2 bases short, with 13 bases between. CDR3 length: 14 amino acids. Germline V gene lookup returns CDR1 SGHTA and CDR2 FQGNSA. CDR3 nucleotides: TGTGCCAGCAGCCCGAGGGTCTTAACCTACGAGCAGTACTTC. Protein: CASSPRVLTYEQYF.

The chain employs TRBV10-3 and TRBJ1-4, with 8 bases that match TRBD1. Germline CDR1 and CDR2: ENHRY and SYGVKD. CDR3 length equals 14 residues. V gave up 2 bases and J gave up 5 bases; unmatched junction bases: 1. The CDR3 spells CAISERQGNEKLFF. The CDR3 nucleotides read TGTGCCATCAGTGAGAGACAGGGGAATGAAAAACTGTTTTTT.

This chain joins TRBV6-1 and TRBJ1-6, with 7 bases matching TRBD1. V was pared by 8 bases and J by 8 bases, with 6 bases of the junction left unmatched. The CDR3 has 13 residues. Germline V gene data show CDR1 as MNHNS and CDR2 as SASEGT. The CDR3 is CASPGQPYSPLHF. CDR3 DNA sequence: TGTGCCAGCCCGGGACAGCCTTATTCACCCCTCCACTTT.

The CDR3 loop reads CASSPGGTGELFF. The CDR3 nucleotides read TGTGCCAGCAGCCCAGGGGGCACCGGGGAGCTGTTTTTT. The rearrangement links TRBV7-3 to TRBJ2-2; 7 bases align to TRBD1. J lost 4 bases, V lost 5 bases, and 1 base had no gene match. Per germline, CDR1 SGHTA and CDR2 FQGTGA. The CDR3 runs 13 residues.

This sequence joins TRBV7-9 and TRBJ2-1; TRBD1 matches at 11 bases. The CDR3 totals 15 residues. Germline trimming cut 6 bases from V and 8 bases from J; bases unmatched to any gene: 9. Germline V gene data show CDR1 as SEHNR and CDR2 as FQNEAQ (reference sequence). Here the CDR3 DNA reads TGTGCCAGCAGTCACCGGGACAGGGGGGAGTATGAGCAGTTCTTC. Residues: CASSHRDRGEYEQFF.

The chain has TRBV5-6 and TRBJ2-3, with unresolved D. This CDR3 contains 14 residues. V was trimmed by 4 bases and J by 4 bases, leaving 13 bases between them. Germline V CDR1 and CDR2: SGHDT, YYEEEE. The CDR3 protein is CASSRGATADTQYF. The CDR3 DNA reads TGTGCCAGCAGCCGTGGAGCGACGGCAGATACGCAGTATTTT.